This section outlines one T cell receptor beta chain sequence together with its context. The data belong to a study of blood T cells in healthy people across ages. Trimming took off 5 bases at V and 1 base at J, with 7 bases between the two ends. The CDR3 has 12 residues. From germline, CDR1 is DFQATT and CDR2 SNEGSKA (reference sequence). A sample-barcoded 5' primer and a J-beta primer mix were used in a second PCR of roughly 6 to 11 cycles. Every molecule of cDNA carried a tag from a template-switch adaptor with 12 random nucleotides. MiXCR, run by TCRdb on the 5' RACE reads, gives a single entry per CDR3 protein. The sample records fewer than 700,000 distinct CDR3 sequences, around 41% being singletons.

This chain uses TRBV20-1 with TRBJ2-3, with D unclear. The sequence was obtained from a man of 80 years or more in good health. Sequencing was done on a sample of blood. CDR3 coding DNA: TGCAGTGCTTTCGAGGGCACAGATACGCAGTATTTT. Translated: CSAFEGTDTQYF.